A selection of T cell receptor beta chains follows, all from one sample in a study of blood T cell repertoires in COVID-19. TCRdb's table, derived via immunoSEQ multiplex PCR, lists solely in-frame clones and lacks some. The data hold about 53,000 clones, with 85% to 90% observed a single time. The specimen was peripheral blood. Receptors originate from a man between 65 and 85 years old with active COVID-19. Each CDR3 is given with its conserved first and last residue. D genes are given only for firm matches. Only part of the rows carry a size: once, few, many, or a class if the clone is expanded.

clone size	D gene	V gene	J gene	CDR3 DNA	CDR3 protein
-	-	TRBV4-3	TRBJ2-3	TGCGCCAGCAGCCAAGGGGGGGGCAGGTCCTACACAGATACGCAGTATTTT	CASSQGGGRSYTDTQYF
-	TRBD2	TRBV5-8	TRBJ2-5	TGTGCCAGCAGCTTGGGACTAGCGGGGGGACCTTCTGAGACCCAGTACTTC	CASSLGLAGGPSETQYF
-	TRBD2	TRBV27	TRBJ2-3	TGTGCCAGCAGTTTCATCACCGGGACTAGCGGACGCACAGATACGCAGTATTTT	CASSFITGTSGRTDTQYF
-	-	TRBV9	TRBJ2-4	TGTGCCAGCAGTTCAGGGCTAGCCAAAAACATTCAGTACTTC	CASSSGLAKNIQYF
-	TRBD1	TRBV5-6	TRBJ2-5	TGTGCCAGCAGCCGAGGGACAGGGGGCTCAGAGACCCAGTACTTC	CASSRGTGGSETQYF
-	TRBD1	TRBV6-6	TRBJ1-2	TGTGCCAGCAGCCTACGACAGGGCGGCTATGGCTACACCTTC	CASSLRQGGYGYTF
-	TRBD1	TRBV7-9	TRBJ1-2	TGTGCCAGCAGTCACAGGGGGCGCGAGGGAAGATACACCTTC	CASSHRGREGRYTF
-	TRBD1	TRBV5-6	TRBJ1-2	TGTGCCAGCAGCGTCCTACAGGGGTGGGATGGCTACACCTTC	CASSVLQGWDGYTF
-	TRBD1	TRBV19	TRBJ1-2	TGTGCCAGTAGTATATCCGGGACAGGGGTCTTCTATGGCTACACCTTC	CASSISGTGVFYGYTF
once	-	TRBV27	TRBJ2-5	TGTGCCAGCAGTTTAGGGACATTCCAGACCCAGTACTTC	CASSLGTFQTQYF
-	-	TRBV5-1	TRBJ1-1	TGCGCCAGCAGTTCAGGGGCGGCGAACACTGAAGCTTTCTTT	CASSSGAANTEAFF
few	-	TRBV3-1/TRBV3-2	TRBJ1-5	TGTGCCAGCAGCCAACAGGGTCAGCCCCAGCATTTT	CASSQQGQPQHF
once	TRBD1	TRBV2	TRBJ2-7	TGTGCCAGCAGTGCCGGGACAGGGTCCTACGAGCAGTACTTC	CASSAGTGSYEQYF
-	-	TRBV5-6	TRBJ1-3	TGTGCCAGCAGCTTGCAGGTCTCTGGAAACACCATATATTTT	CASSLQVSGNTIYF
-	TRBD2	TRBV4-2	TRBJ2-1	TGTGCCAGCAGCCCCCGGGGACTAGCGGGAGAGACTTACAATGAGCAGTTCTTC	CASSPRGLAGETYNEQFF
-	-	TRBV5-1	TRBJ2-5	TGCGCCAGCAGCCCCGCGGCTAGCTCTCAAGAGACCCAGTACTTC	CASSPAASSQETQYF
-	TRBD2	TRBV9	TRBJ2-7	TGTGCCAGCAGCGCTAGCGGGGGCACCTACGAGCAGTACTTC	CASSASGGTYEQYF
-	TRBD1	TRBV18	TRBJ1-2	TGTGCCAGCTCACCACCGGGACAGGGGTTCAACTATGGCTACACCTTC	CASSPPGQGFNYGYTF
-	TRBD1	TRBV27	TRBJ1-1	TGTGCCAGCAGGGAGCAGGGGGCGAGGAACACTGAAGCTTTCTTT	CASREQGARNTEAFF
once	TRBD1	TRBV5-1	TRBJ1-2	TGCGCCAGCAGCTTGGGAGGACAGGGGGCGAGTGGCTACACCTTC	CASSLGGQGASGYTF
-	-	TRBV7-2	TRBJ2-3	TGTGCCAGCGGCCGTAGCAGGGGCGGCACAGATACGCAGTATTTT	CASGRSRGGTDTQYF
-	TRBD2	TRBV10-1	TRBJ2-4	TGCGCCAGCAGAAGACTAGCGGGGGAGACCAAAAACATTCAGTACTTC	CASRRLAGETKNIQYF
once	TRBD2	TRBV9	TRBJ2-5	TGTGCCAGCAGCGTAACGGGACTAGGGGCGGAGACCCAGTACTTC	CASSVTGLGAETQYF
-	-	TRBV7-3	TRBJ1-1	TGTGCCAGCAGCTTGGGGCCCAGCTGGAGCACTGAAGCTTTCTTT	CASSLGPSWSTEAFF
-	-	TRBV3-1/TRBV3-2	TRBJ1-2	TGTGCCAGCAGCCAAGATTGGGGGGTCTATGGCTACACCTTC	CASSQDWGVYGYTF
once	-	TRBV7-2	TRBJ2-2	TGTGCCAGCAGCTTAGTGAGGTCGGCGAACACCGGGGAGCTGTTTTTT	CASSLVRSANTGELFF
-	-	TRBV2	TRBJ1-1	TGTGCCAGCAGTGTTCAGGGGAACACTGAAGCTTTCTTT	CASSVQGNTEAFF
-	TRBD2	TRBV9	TRBJ2-1	TGTGCCAGCAGTCCGCGGGGACTAGCGGGGACCTACAATGAGCAGTTCTTC	CASSPRGLAGTYNEQFF
-	TRBD1	TRBV18	TRBJ2-7	TGTGCCAGCTCACGGGACAGGGCCTACGAGCAGTACTTC	CASSRDRAYEQYF
-	TRBD1	TRBV5-1	TRBJ1-1	TGCGCCAGCAGTTTGACAGGGCCAATGAACACTGAAGCTTTCTTT	CASSLTGPMNTEAFF
few	TRBD1	TRBV9	TRBJ1-6	TGTGCCAGCAGCGTAGGAGGACAGGGGGCTTCTAATTCACCCCTCCACTTT	CASSVGGQGASNSPLHF
-	-	TRBV27	TRBJ1-5	TGTGCCAGCAGTTTATCGCGACAGGGCAATCAGCCCCAGCATTTT	CASSLSRQGNQPQHF
-	TRBD2	TRBV6-6	TRBJ2-7	TGTGCCAGCAGTTACGGGACTAGACCCCCCTACGAGCAGTACTTC	CASSYGTRPPYEQYF
-	TRBD2	TRBV9	TRBJ2-5	TGTGCCAGCAGCGTACCTAGCGGGGGAGGGGAGACCCAGTACTTC	CASSVPSGGGETQYF
once	-	TRBV5-1	TRBJ2-1	TGCGCCAGCAGCCCTGTCGTACTCGATTCTAATGAGCAGTTCTTC	CASSPVVLDSNEQFF
-	TRBD1	TRBV9	TRBJ1-5	TGTGCCAGCAGCGTAGCAGGGGGGCAGGATCAGCCCCAGCATTTT	CASSVAGGQDQPQHF
-	-	TRBV12-3/TRBV12-4	TRBJ1-2	TGTGCCAGCAGTTTTGAGGACTATGGCTACACCTTC	CASSFEDYGYTF
few	TRBD1	TRBV2	TRBJ2-7	TGTGCCAGCAGGGGGACAGGGGGGCTCTACGAGCAGTACTTC	CASRGTGGLYEQYF
-	TRBD1	TRBV15	TRBJ2-5	TGTGCCACCAGCCAAGATCAGGGGGCCTCATCCGGCGGGGAGACCCAGTACTTC	CATSQDQGASSGGETQYF